In this sample, the clone carrying this TCR beta chain turned up a few times. What it binds is unknown. TCRdb's copy holds only in-frame clones and misses some; the assay was immunoSEQ multiplex PCR. This table holds around 4,000 clones, about two thirds found once. Germline V gives CDR1 LGHNA, CDR2 YSLEER. The CDR3 covers 15 residues. V lost 1 base and J lost 6; bases outside the gene matches: 7. The sample is drawn from a study of PD-1 blockade in classical Hodgkin lymphoma. The wider study: Each patient was given nivolumab 3 mg/kg through a vein every 2 weeks.

Study-wide points: There remain no defined causes for the repertoire differences, which possibly reflect disease activity or prior therapy. Nivolumab initiation under 1 year post-ASCT meant exclusion. The study reported lower baseline TCR diversity in newly diagnosed patients than in healthy donors.

Each of the patients experienced relapse following autologous stem cell transplantation, and their brentuximab vedotin exposure differed. This receptor was identified in a human donor with classical Hodgkin lymphoma. The chain couples TRBV4-3 to TRBJ2-7; 9 positions match TRBD1. Sample: peripheral blood mononuclear cells (PBMCs), taken at baseline. The CDR3 nucleotides are TGCGCCAGCAGCCAAGTATCGGGACAGGGATCCGAGCAGTACTTC. Translation gives CASSQVSGQGSEQYF.